What follows are 21 T cell receptor beta chains derived from one specimen sequenced in a study of blood T cell repertoires in COVID-19. Only in-frame clones appear in the TCRdb table, and some are missing; sequencing was by immunoSEQ multiplex PCR. Of about 240,000 clones listed, around 90% are singletons. Sequences were obtained from peripheral blood. Receptors originate from a man between 25 and 39 years old with COVID-19, enrolled during active disease.

This clone occurred a few times. The chain uses TRBV5-1 and TRBJ2-7; 10 bases line up with TRBD1. Per germline, CDR1 SGHRS and CDR2 YFSETQ. This CDR3 region has 15 residues. With V trimmed by 0 bases and J by 3 bases, 3 bases remained unmatched. CDR3 loop: CASSLEGQGIYEQYF. In nucleotides, the CDR3 is TGCGCCAGCAGCTTGGAGGGACAGGGGATCTACGAGCAGTACTTC. The full variable domain, rest sourced from reference TRBV5-1 and TRBJ2-7, is KAGVTQTPRYLIKTRGQQVTLSCSPISGHRSVSWYQQTPGQGLQFLFEYFSETQRNKGNFPGRFSGRQFSNSRSEMNVSTLELGDSALYLCASSLEGQGIYEQYFGPGTRLTVT.

The V gene is TRBV6-2 or TRBV6-3, the J gene TRBJ1-5; TRBD1 is a possible D gene (5 bases). Germline V lookup: CDR1 MNHEY, CDR2 SVGEGT. V shed 2 bases and J shed 6 bases, with 8 bases lying between them. CDR3 length: 13 amino acids. CDR3 amino acids: CASSYGASQPQHF. DNA for the CDR3: TGTGCCAGCAGTTACGGGGCAAGTCAGCCCCAGCATTTT.

This rearrangement joins TRBV2 to TRBJ2-6; perhaps TRBD2 as D (6 bases). The germline CDR1 and CDR2 sequences are SNHLY and FYNNEI. The CDR3 runs to 16 residues. V was shortened by 3 bases and J by 2 bases, with 11 bases between the two germline ends. This CDR3 reads CASSDSRGTGANVLTF. CDR3 bases: TGTGCCAGCAGTGACTCCCGGGGGACTGGGGCCAACGTCCTGACTTTC. Drawing the rest from reference TRBV2 and TRBJ2-6, the complete variable domain is EPEVTQTPSHQVTQMGQEVILRCVPISNHLYFYWYRQILGQKVEFLVSFYNNEISEKSEIFDDQFSVERPDGSNFTLKIRSTKLEDSAMYFCASSDSRGTGANVLTFGAGSRLTVL.

This clone was seen a single time. The chain carries TRBV12-3 or TRBV12-4 and TRBJ1-6; D gene unclear. The CDR3 has 12 residues. V was trimmed by 6 bases and J by 3 bases, leaving 3 bases between them. CDR3 sequence reads: CASSGYNSPLHF. In DNA, the CDR3 is TGTGCCAGCAGCGGCTATAATTCACCCCTCCACTTT.

The chain links TRBV2 to TRBJ2-7; 8 bases line up with TRBD2. Germline V gene data show CDR1 as SNHLY and CDR2 as FYNNEI. V lost 3 bases to trimming and J lost 10 bases; unmatched junction nucleotides: 8. The CDR3 has 13 residues. CDR3 region: CASSDGREARQYF. The CDR3 DNA is TGTGCCAGCAGTGATGGGCGGGAGGCTCGCCAGTACTTC.

This clone was seen only once. The rearrangement joins TRBV19 to TRBJ2-1; 9 nucleotides agree with TRBD2. V was pared by 3 bases and J by 9 bases, with 9 bases of the junction left unmatched. CDR3 length: 15 residues. The germline gives CDR1 LNHDA, CDR2 SQIVND (reference sequence). The CDR3 nucleotides read TGTGCCAGTAGTATCGCGGGGGGGCCGTTAACTGAGCAGTTCTTC. Translating it yields CASSIAGGPLTEQFF. Combining the CDR3 with reference TRBV19 and TRBJ2-1 gives the whole variable domain DGGITQSPKYLFRKEGQNVTLSCEQNLNHDAMYWYRQDPGQGLRLIYYSQIVNDFQKGDIAEGYSVSREKKESFPLTVTSAQKNPTAFYLCASSIAGGPLTEQFFGPGTRLTVL.

The genes are TRBV5-6 and TRBJ2-3; 10 bases are shared with TRBD2. This CDR3 region has 13 residues. Germline CDR1 and CDR2: SGHDT and YYEEEE. V shed 7 bases and J 7 bases; nucleotides not matched to a gene: 6. CDR3 DNA sequence: TGTGCCAGCCTTACTAGCGGGGCGTATACGCAGTATTTT. Protein product: CASLTSGAYTQYF.

This clone was recorded once. The genes are TRBV9 and TRBJ1-4; D is unclear. The length of the CDR3 is 15 residues. V lost 1 base and J 3 bases, leaving 10 bases between the germline ends. In germline, CDR1 is SGDLS, CDR2 YYNGEE. The CDR3 protein is CASSVFGASNEKLFF. CDR3 coding DNA: TGTGCCAGCAGCGTATTTGGAGCTTCTAATGAAAAACTGTTTTTT. The full variable domain, its missing parts supplied by reference TRBV9 and TRBJ1-4, is DSGVTQTPKHLITATGQRVTLRCSPRSGDLSVYWYQQSLDQGLQFLIQYYNGEERAKGNILERFSAQQFPDLHSELNLSSLELGDSALYFCASSVFGASNEKLFFGSGTQLSVL.

As concerns this clone: Relative to the germline gene, one junction end is altered; a read error may explain this. The rearrangement uses TRBV6-2 or TRBV6-3 and TRBJ2-7, with 8 bases lining up with TRBD2. CDR1 and CDR2 (germline): MNHEY, SVGEGT. The CDR3 loop spans 17 amino acids. DNA of the CDR3: TGTGCCAGCAGCTACTCGCTCCCGGCGGGGGGTCCTTACGAGCAGTACTTC. Its translation is CASSYSLPAGGPYEQYF.

The chain uses TRBV6-2 or TRBV6-3 and TRBJ2-2; D is unclear. The germline CDR1 and CDR2 sequences are MNHEY and SVGEGT. The CDR3 loop spans 16 amino acids. V lost 6 bases and J lost 2, with 16 bases in between. CDR3 residues: CASSPGTGQNTGELFF. The CDR3 bases are TGTGCCAGCAGCCCTGGAACGGGTCAAAACACCGGGGAGCTGTTTTTT.

The genes are TRBV5-5 and TRBJ1-6, with D possibly being TRBD1 (5 bases). The CDR3 extends over 13 amino acids. Germline assignment: CDR1 SGHKS and CDR2 YYEKEE (reference sequence). V was clipped by 0 bases and J by 16 bases, with 14 bases between them. The CDR3: CASSLEGNLPLHF. DNA of the CDR3: TGTGCCAGCAGCTTGGAGGGGAATCTTCCTCTCCACTTT.

The chain combines TRBV19 with TRBJ1-1; 7 bases align to TRBD1. Germline trimming cut 4 bases from V and 2 bases from J; bases unmatched to any gene: 7. There are 15 residues in the CDR3. CDR1 and CDR2 (germline): LNHDA, SQIVND (reference sequence). CDR3 region: CASSRDSRRNTEAFF. Here the CDR3 DNA reads TGTGCCAGTAGTAGGGACAGCCGTCGCAACACTGAAGCTTTCTTT. Complete variable domain (other parts from reference TRBV19 and TRBJ1-1): DGGITQSPKYLFRKEGQNVTLSCEQNLNHDAMYWYRQDPGQGLRLIYYSQIVNDFQKGDIAEGYSVSREKKESFPLTVTSAQKNPTAFYLCASSRDSRRNTEAFFGQGTRLTVV.

The J gene is TRBJ1-1, the V gene TRBV5-1; D perhaps matches TRBD1 (5 bases). Germline values: CDR1 SGHRS, CDR2 YFSETQ. This CDR3 spans 14 amino acids. The V gene lost 1 base and the J gene lost 2 bases, with 9 bases spanning the gap. The CDR3 DNA reads TGCGCCAGCAGCTTGAGACAGCTAAACACTGAAGCTTTCTTT. It yields the protein CASSLRQLNTEAFF.

J is TRBJ2-5 and V is TRBV6-1; D possibly corresponds to TRBD1 (6 bases). Trimming left V 2 bases short and J 0 bases short, with 13 bases between. Germline values: CDR1 MNHNS, CDR2 SASEGT. This CDR3 contains 16 residues. This CDR3 is CASSERQEPYQETQYF. In DNA form, the CDR3 reads TGTGCCAGCAGTGAACGACAGGAGCCCTACCAAGAGACCCAGTACTTC.

CDR3 in amino acids: CAVHRDMTYEQYF. The DNA for the CDR3 is TGTGCCGTACACCGGGACATGACCTACGAGCAGTACTTC. The chain links TRBV10-3 to TRBJ2-7; a weak D match, TRBD1 (6 bases). This CDR3 region has 13 residues. V lost 11 bases and J lost 2, with 16 bases in between. Germline CDR1 ENHRY, CDR2 SYGVKD.

This clone was seen more than once but under ten times. This rearrangement joins TRBV13 to TRBJ2-3, with TRBD1 matching over 10 bases. The CDR3 extends over 16 amino acids. CDR1 is PRHDT and CDR2 is FYEKMQ in the germline V gene (reference sequence). V dropped 3 bases and J dropped 4; count of bases not matched to a gene: 7. CDR3 residues: CASSFFAGQGSDTQYF. The CDR3 region has the DNA TGTGCCAGCAGCTTTTTTGCGGGACAGGGGTCAGATACGCAGTATTTT.

This clone was found once. CDR3 coding DNA: TGTGCCAGCACCGTATTAGGACCGACAGGGAACACTGAAGCTTTCTTT. It encodes CASTVLGPTGNTEAFF. The V gene is TRBV27, the J gene TRBJ1-1; a possible D gene is TRBD1 (6 bases). Germline CDR1 and CDR2: MNHEY and SMNVEV (reference sequence). This CDR3 is 16 amino acids long. V lost 7 bases, J lost 1 base, and 19 bases lay in between.

The chain combines TRBV19 with TRBJ2-2; D uncertain. The CDR3 loop spans 15 amino acids. Germline assignment: CDR1 LNHDA and CDR2 SQIVND (reference sequence). Trimming stripped 3 bases from V and 5 bases from J, with 13 bases between. This chain's CDR3 is CASSISPGATGELFF. The CDR3 nucleotides are TGTGCCAGTAGTATCAGCCCCGGAGCTACCGGGGAGCTGTTTTTT.

The genes are TRBV3-1 (or the pseudogene TRBV3-2) and TRBJ2-5; 13 bases line up with TRBD2. The CDR3 spans 16 residues. With V trimmed by 0 bases and J by 2 bases, 0 bases remained unmatched. Germline V CDR1 and CDR2: LGHDT, YNNKEL (reference sequence). CDR3 amino acids: CASSQEGLAGQETQYF. CDR3 coding DNA: TGTGCCAGCAGCCAAGAGGGACTAGCGGGGCAAGAGACCCAGTACTTC.

The V gene is TRBV19, the J gene TRBJ2-7; D is ambiguous. Germline V gene lookup returns CDR1 LNHDA and CDR2 SQIVND (reference sequence). This CDR3 contains 14 residues. Trimming took 3 bases from V and 1 from J, leaving 10 bases between them. The CDR3 protein is CASSIGSESYEQYF. The CDR3 coding sequence is TGTGCCAGTAGTATCGGCAGCGAGTCCTACGAGCAGTACTTC.

This rearrangement joins TRBV6-5 to TRBJ1-5; TRBD1 agrees at 10 bases. J lost 7 bases, V lost 7 bases, and 10 bases had no gene match. CDR1 is MNHEY and CDR2 is SVGAGI in the germline V gene. There are 15 residues in the CDR3. The CDR3 nucleotides are TGTGCCAGCACCGGGACAGGGGAGCTTCGGCAGCCCCAGCATTTT. Translation gives CASTGTGELRQPQHF.